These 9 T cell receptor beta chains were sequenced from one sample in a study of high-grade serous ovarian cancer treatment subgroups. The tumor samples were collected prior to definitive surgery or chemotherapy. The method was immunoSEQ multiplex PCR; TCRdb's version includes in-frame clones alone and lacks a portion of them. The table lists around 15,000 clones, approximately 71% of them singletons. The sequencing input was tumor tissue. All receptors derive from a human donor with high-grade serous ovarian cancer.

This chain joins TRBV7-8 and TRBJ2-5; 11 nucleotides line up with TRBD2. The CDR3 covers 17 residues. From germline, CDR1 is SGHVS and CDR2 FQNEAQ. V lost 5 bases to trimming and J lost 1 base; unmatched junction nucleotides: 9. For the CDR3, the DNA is TGTGCCAGCAGCCCCCTCCCCGGGACTAGCGGCCAAGAGACCCAGTACTTC. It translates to CASSPLPGTSGQETQYF.

CDR3 residues: CASSSQGTTEAFF. Here the CDR3 DNA reads TGTGCCAGCAGTTCCCAGGGGACCACTGAAGCTTTCTTT. The chain has TRBV6-5 and TRBJ1-1; D is possibly TRBD1 (6 bases). CDR3 length equals 13 residues. CDR1 MNHEY and CDR2 SVGAGI come from the germline V gene. V was clipped by 4 bases and J by 4 bases, with 10 bases between them.

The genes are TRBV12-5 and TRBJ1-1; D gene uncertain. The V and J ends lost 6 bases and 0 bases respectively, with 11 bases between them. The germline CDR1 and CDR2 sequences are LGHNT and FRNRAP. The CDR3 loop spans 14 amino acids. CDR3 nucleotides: TGTGCTAGTGGCCCGGGCTACATGAACACTGAAGCTTTCTTT. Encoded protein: CASGPGYMNTEAFF.

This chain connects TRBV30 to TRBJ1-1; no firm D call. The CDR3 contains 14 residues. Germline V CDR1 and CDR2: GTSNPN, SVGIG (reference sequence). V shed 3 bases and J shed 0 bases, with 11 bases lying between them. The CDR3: CAWRFRDLNTEAFF. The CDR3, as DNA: TGTGCCTGGAGGTTCCGGGATCTGAACACTGAAGCTTTCTTT.

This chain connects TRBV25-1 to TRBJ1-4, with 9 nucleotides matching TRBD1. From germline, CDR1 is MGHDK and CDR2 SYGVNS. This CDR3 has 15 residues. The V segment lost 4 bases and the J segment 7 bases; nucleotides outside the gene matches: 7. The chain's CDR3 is CASSGNRGLGEKLFF. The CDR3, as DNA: TGTGCCAGCAGTGGAAACAGGGGGCTCGGTGAAAAACTGTTTTTT.

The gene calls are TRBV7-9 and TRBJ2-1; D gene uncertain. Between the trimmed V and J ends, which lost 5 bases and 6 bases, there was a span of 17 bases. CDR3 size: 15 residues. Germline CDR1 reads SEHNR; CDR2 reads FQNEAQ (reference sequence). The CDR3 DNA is TGTGCCAGCAGCATCACCAAAAACAGATTCAATGAGCAGTTCTTC. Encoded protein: CASSITKNRFNEQFF.

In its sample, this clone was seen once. CDR3 residues: CASTHGGAGSSYNEQFF. The CDR3 nucleotides read TGTGCCAGCACCCACGGCGGAGCGGGGAGCTCCTACAATGAGCAGTTCTTC. This chain uses TRBV7-2 with TRBJ2-1; 7 nucleotides match TRBD2. This CDR3 has 17 amino acids. After removal of 7 bases from V and 0 bases from J, the junction contained 12 bases not matched to a gene. Germline lookup yields CDR1 SGHTA and CDR2 FQGNSA. Drawing the rest from reference TRBV7-2 and TRBJ2-1, the complete variable domain is GAGVSQSPSNKVTEKGKDVELRCDPISGHTALYWYRQSLGQGLEFLIYFQGNSAPDKSGLPSDRFSAERTGGSVSTLTIQRTQQEDSAVYLCASTHGGAGSSYNEQFFGPGTRLTVL.

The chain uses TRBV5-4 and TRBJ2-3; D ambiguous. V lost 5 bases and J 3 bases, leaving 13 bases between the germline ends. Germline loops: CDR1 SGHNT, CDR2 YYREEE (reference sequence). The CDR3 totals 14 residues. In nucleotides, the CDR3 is TGTGCCAGCAGGCCTGCCTTCCTGACAGATACGCAGTATTTT. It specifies CASRPAFLTDTQYF. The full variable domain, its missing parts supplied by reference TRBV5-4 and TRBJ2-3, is ETGVTQSPTHLIKTRGQQVTLRCSSQSGHNTVSWYQQALGQGPQFIFQYYREEENGRGNFPPRFSGLQFPNYSSELNVNALELDDSALYLCASRPAFLTDTQYFGPGTRLTVL.

CDR3 DNA: TGTGCCAGCAGCCGAGGGACTATGCCCTTCACAGATACGCAGTATTTT. It codes for CASSRGTMPFTDTQYF. The J gene is TRBJ2-3, the V gene TRBV11-1; 7 nucleotides line up with TRBD2. CDR3 size: 16 residues. The germline V gene encodes CDR1 SGHAT and CDR2 FQDESV (reference sequence). V lost 5 bases, J lost 2 bases, and 10 bases stayed unmatched. Supplemented by reference TRBV11-1 and TRBJ2-3, the full variable domain reads EAEVAQSPRYKITEKSQAVAFWCDPISGHATLYWYRQILGQGPELLVQFQDESVVDDSQLPKDRFSAERLKGVDSTLKIQPAELGDSAMYLCASSRGTMPFTDTQYFGPGTRLTVL.